Only one count was recorded for the clone carrying this T cell receptor (beta chain). What it binds is unknown. The assay was immunoSEQ multiplex PCR, and TCRdb's table has in-frame clones only and misses some. The sample holds 35,000 to 45,000 clones; 91% are singletons and the top ten take about 7.3%. The source of the sample is a study of PD-L1 blockade in urothelial cancer. As for the study in general: Males with urothelial cancer arising in the bladder constituted about 90% of the roughly 29 patients. Samples came from 3 weeks, at the second dose, and 6 weeks into treatment. Blood gave a median approximately 130,000 T cells.

Sample time point: peripheral blood 6 weeks after treatment start. Germline values: CDR1 MRHNA, CDR2 SNTAGT. The CDR3 is 13 amino acids. Trimming took off 6 bases at V and 3 bases at J, with 10 bases between the two ends. Notes on the study in general: In blood at 3 weeks, tumor-associated clones expanded more among patients with durable benefit.

The source material was PBMCs, sampled around atezolizumab (anti-PD-L1) treatment. The TCR originated in a man aged 70 or older with urothelial cancer. J is TRBJ2-3 and V is TRBV6-4, with D tentatively TRBD1 (6 bases). This chain's CDR3 is CASSPGTTDTQYF. The CDR3 coding sequence is TGTGCCAGCAGCCCCGGGACAACAGATACGCAGTATTTT.